What follows are 24 T cell receptor beta chains derived from one specimen sequenced in a study of T cells after posttransplantation cyclophosphamide. Sequencing was performed with immunoSEQ multiplex PCR; in TCRdb, only in-frame clones are kept and a portion is missing. The sample carries under 10,000 clones, about four fifths recorded once. Busulfan-fludarabine conditioning, marrow transplant, and cyclophosphamide on days +3 and +4 were administered. Here the sequenced sample was PBMCs, taken 1903 days after a stem cell transplant with posttransplant cyclophosphamide. These receptors all come from a female patient between 40 and 50 years old who received an allogeneic stem cell transplant from a related donor, was CMV-positive, and had no GVHD. A share of the T cells may be of graft donor origin.

The chain employs TRBV2 and TRBJ1-4; 9 positions match TRBD1. V was clipped by 6 bases and J by 8 bases; unmatched bases: 16. Germline CDR1 and CDR2: SNHLY and FYNNEI. The CDR3 contains 17 residues. In nucleotides, the CDR3 is TGTGCCAGCAGCCAGACCCGGACCGGGACAGGGCACGAAAAACTGTTTTTT. Residues: CASSQTRTGTGHEKLFF. The full variable domain, in which reference TRBV2 and TRBJ1-4 provide the parts outside the CDR3, is EPEVTQTPSHQVTQMGQEVILRCVPISNHLYFYWYRQILGQKVEFLVSFYNNEISEKSEIFDDQFSVERPDGSNFTLKIRSTKLEDSAMYFCASSQTRTGTGHEKLFFGSGTQLSVL.

This chain joins TRBV5-4 and TRBJ1-3; 9 bases match TRBD1. The germline CDR1 and CDR2 sequences are SGHNT and YYREEE (reference sequence). This CDR3 has 15 amino acids. With 4 bases clipped from V and 2 bases from J, the junction kept 4 bases outside the gene matches. The CDR3 sequence is CASSIQGAPGNTIYF. The DNA of the CDR3 is TGTGCCAGCAGCATACAGGGGGCGCCTGGAAACACCATATATTTT.

The genes are TRBV6-6 and TRBJ1-1; D remains ambiguous. CDR3 length: 16 residues. The germline V gene encodes CDR1 MNHNY and CDR2 SVGAGI (reference sequence). V shed 4 bases and J shed 0 bases, with 15 bases lying between them. For the CDR3, the DNA is TGTGCCAGCAGTTCCCCGGTGGTGGGCATGAACACTGAAGCTTTCTTT. This translates into CASSSPVVGMNTEAFF.

V usage is TRBV6-5 and J usage is TRBJ1-2; D might be TRBD1 (6 bases). CDR1 MNHEY and CDR2 SVGAGI come from the germline V gene. The CDR3 consists of 13 residues. V gave up 5 bases and J gave up 6 bases, with 13 bases separating them. Here the CDR3 DNA reads TGTGCCAGCAGTATACAGGGACTAGATGGCTACACCTTC. The encoded protein is CASSIQGLDGYTF.

The chain has TRBV28 and TRBJ1-6; weak D call: TRBD1 (6 bases). Germline lookup yields CDR1 MDHEN and CDR2 SYDVKM. The CDR3 is 15 amino acids. V gave up 5 bases and J gave up 10 bases, with 18 bases separating them. The DNA of the CDR3 is TGTGCCAGCAGTCTTACAGGGATTCAGGCCTCACCCCTCCACTTT. Protein sequence: CASSLTGIQASPLHF.

V gene TRBV19 combines with J gene TRBJ2-7; D call uncertain. Deletions cut 5 bases from V and 2 bases from J, with 10 bases between. This CDR3 is built from 13 residues. The germline V gene encodes CDR1 LNHDA and CDR2 SQIVND (reference sequence). The CDR3 DNA is TGTGCCAGTAGTTTAGGCAGAACCTACGAGCAGTACTTC. It codes for CASSLGRTYEQYF.

On this clone: Sequence at one end of the junction differs from germline and may be a read error. The chain employs TRBV7-8 and TRBJ2-5, with 14 bases aligning to TRBD2. Germline CDR1 is SGHVS and CDR2 is FQNEAQ. This CDR3 is 16 amino acids long. This CDR3 is CASSLMTSGGVEIQYF. CDR3 DNA: TGTGCCAGCAGCTTAATGACTAGCGGGGGGGTAGAGATCCAGTACTTC.

Only one count was recorded for this clone. The CDR3 here is CASTGQEMNTGELFF. The CDR3 nucleotides are TGTGCCAGCACCGGACAGGAGATGAACACCGGGGAGCTGTTTTTT. The gene calls are TRBV6-1 and TRBJ2-2; 7 nucleotides match TRBD1. CDR1 is MNHNS, CDR2 SASEGT, per germline. V lost 7 bases and J lost 1; bases outside the gene matches: 6. The CDR3 is made up of 15 amino acids.

Regarding this clone: At one end the junction does not follow the germline gene, possibly because of a read error. J is TRBJ2-7 and V is TRBV7-7; 7 nucleotides line up with TRBD2. There are 14 residues in the CDR3. CDR1 and CDR2 from the germline V gene are SSHAT and FNYEAQ (reference sequence). Written as DNA, the CDR3 is TGTGCTAGCAGCCCTGGGAGGGCCTCCTACGAGCAGTACTTC. Translating it yields CASSPGRASYEQYF.

The chain recombines TRBV7-3 with TRBJ2-7; tentatively, D is TRBD1 (6 bases). CDR1 is SGHTA, CDR2 FQGTGA, per germline. The ends were cut back, 5 bases at V and 4 bases at J, with 12 bases in the middle. CDR3 length: 13 residues. CDR3 loop: CASSPGTPYEQYF. For the CDR3, the DNA is TGTGCCAGCAGCCCTGGGACACCATACGAGCAGTACTTC.

As DNA, the CDR3 is TGTGCCAGTAGTACCGACCGGGACAGGGATTCTGGGGCCAACGTCCTGACTTTC. Protein sequence: CASSTDRDRDSGANVLTF. The genes are TRBV19 and TRBJ2-6, with 9 bases aligning to TRBD1. CDR1 LNHDA and CDR2 SQIVND come from the germline V gene (reference sequence). The CDR3 loop spans 18 amino acids. V shed 4 bases, J shed 1 base, and the junction held 8 bases outside the gene matches.

The rearrangement joins TRBV19 to TRBJ2-1, with 9 bases matching TRBD2. Germline trimming cut 5 bases from V and 7 bases from J; bases unmatched to any gene: 21. CDR3 length: 19 amino acids. Germline loops: CDR1 LNHDA, CDR2 SQIVND (reference sequence). CDR3 bases: TGTGCCAGTAGTCAATGGGGCTCCTTTGGCGGGGGGGCCATGAATGAGCAGTTCTTC. It encodes CASSQWGSFGGGAMNEQFF.

The sample holds a few counts of this clone. The V and J genes are TRBV4-1 and TRBJ1-4; D is ambiguous. The germline V gene encodes CDR1 MGHRA and CDR2 YSYEKL. CDR3 length: 14 amino acids. The ends were cut back, 0 bases at V and 10 bases at J, with 12 bases in the middle. In DNA, the CDR3 is TGCGCCAGCAGCCAAGATGGAGCTGGTAGAAAACTGTTTTTT. Translating gives CASSQDGAGRKLFF.

CDR3 region: CASQKAGTYNEQFF. CDR3 bases: TGTGCCAGCCAGAAAGCGGGGACCTACAATGAGCAGTTCTTC. The J gene is TRBJ2-1, the V gene TRBV5-8; 7 positions agree with TRBD2. The CDR3 length is 14 residues. The germline gives CDR1 SGHTS, CDR2 YDEGEE. V trimming: 7 bases; J trimming: 2 bases; junction bases outside the gene matches: 6.

Regarding this clone: A read error may account for a junction end that differs from germline. The chain joins TRBV7-7 to TRBJ2-5, with TRBD1 matching over 8 bases. Germline CDR1 and CDR2: SSHAT and FNYEAQ (reference sequence). The CDR3 spans 14 residues. The CDR3 loop is CASSSDRVGETQYF. For the CDR3, the DNA is TGTGCTAGCAGCTCGGACAGGGTCGGAGAGACCCAGTACTTC.

In its sample, this clone was seen a few times. This chain joins TRBV6-1 and TRBJ2-7, with D possibly matching TRBD2 (5 bases). Trimming removed 0 bases at V and 3 bases at J, with 15 bases between. In germline, CDR1 is MNHNS, CDR2 SASEGT. This CDR3 is 16 amino acids long. The CDR3 DNA sequence: TGTGCCAGCAGTGAAGCGCACACGGGGATAAACTACGAGCAGTACTTC. This translates into CASSEAHTGINYEQYF.

As to this clone: The junction does not match germline at one end; this may be a read error. The chain is built from TRBV7-7 and TRBJ2-1; 10 bases are a match to TRBD2. The germline gives CDR1 SSHAT, CDR2 FNYEAQ (reference sequence). There are 15 residues in the CDR3. Written as DNA, the CDR3 is TGTGCTAGCAGTCCGCCTGGACTAGCGGCCAATGAGCAGTTCTTC. This translates into CASSPPGLAANEQFF.

J is TRBJ2-6 and V is TRBV6-1, with D possibly matching TRBD2 (7 bases). This CDR3 has 17 residues. The germline V gene has CDR1 MNHNS and CDR2 SASEGT. The V end lost 4 bases, the J end lost 2 bases, and 15 bases lay between the germline ends. The CDR3 is CASSAITGRAGANVLTF. The CDR3 nucleotides are TGTGCCAGCAGTGCAATCACAGGGAGGGCTGGGGCCAACGTCCTGACTTTC.

The V call is TRBV7-9, the J call TRBJ1-2, with D possibly TRBD1 on 5 matching bases. Germline V gene lookup returns CDR1 SEHNR and CDR2 FQNEAQ (reference sequence). The CDR3 runs to 13 residues. V shed 5 bases and J shed 7 bases, with 14 bases lying between them. DNA for the CDR3: TGTGCCAGCAGCCCGGGGGAGGCGGTTGGCTACACCTTC. It is translated as CASSPGEAVGYTF.

This clone was detected only a few times. The chain combines TRBV18 with TRBJ1-1; D perhaps matches TRBD1 (5 bases). V lost 8 bases and J lost 3, with 22 bases in between. The CDR3 is made up of 16 amino acids. Germline V CDR1 and CDR2: KGHSH, LQKENI. CDR3 residues: CASTTPGPRGYTEAFF. CDR3 nucleotide sequence: TGTGCCAGCACTACGCCGGGACCGCGGGGATACACTGAAGCTTTCTTT.

The rearrangement joins TRBV27 to TRBJ1-2, with 7 bases that match TRBD1. Germline V gene lookup returns CDR1 MNHEY and CDR2 SMNVEV (reference sequence). Trimming cost V 3 bases and J 4 bases; bases outside gene matches: 11. The CDR3 spans 16 residues. The CDR3 DNA sequence: TGTGCCAGCAGTTTCGGTGCAGGGGGGATTTTCTATGGCTACACCTTC. It is translated as CASSFGAGGIFYGYTF.

The chain has TRBV5-6 and TRBJ1-5; TRBD1 is a possible D gene (6 bases). Trimming removed 1 base from V and 1 base from J, with 9 bases in between. This CDR3 is built from 15 residues. Germline CDR1 and CDR2: SGHDT and YYEEEE. The CDR3: CASSLYRASNQPQHF. The DNA for the CDR3 is TGTGCCAGCAGCTTGTACAGGGCAAGCAATCAGCCCCAGCATTTT.

The chain recombines TRBV5-1 with TRBJ1-1; D uncertain. The CDR3 runs to 13 residues. The germline V and J ends were trimmed by 7 bases and 4 bases, with 14 bases remaining between them. The germline gives CDR1 SGHRS, CDR2 YFSETQ. CDR3 sequence (DNA): TGCGCCAGCGCATATGGTGAGGGCACTGAAGCTTTCTTT. Translation: CASAYGEGTEAFF. Full variable domain (missing parts from reference TRBV5-1 and TRBJ1-1): KAGVTQTPRYLIKTRGQQVTLSCSPISGHRSVSWYQQTPGQGLQFLFEYFSETQRNKGNFPGRFSGRQFSNSRSEMNVSTLELGDSALYLCASAYGEGTEAFFGQGTRLTVV.

This clone was counted between two and nine times. The V gene is TRBV19, the J gene TRBJ1-2, with 9 bases fitting TRBD1. Trimming at V came to 7 bases and at J to 4 bases, leaving 4 bases not matched to a gene. CDR1 and CDR2 from the germline V gene are LNHDA and SQIVND (reference sequence). CDR3 length equals 13 residues. The CDR3 nucleotides are TGTGCCAGTATTCCACAGGGGGCCTATGGCTACACCTTC. Its protein is CASIPQGAYGYTF.